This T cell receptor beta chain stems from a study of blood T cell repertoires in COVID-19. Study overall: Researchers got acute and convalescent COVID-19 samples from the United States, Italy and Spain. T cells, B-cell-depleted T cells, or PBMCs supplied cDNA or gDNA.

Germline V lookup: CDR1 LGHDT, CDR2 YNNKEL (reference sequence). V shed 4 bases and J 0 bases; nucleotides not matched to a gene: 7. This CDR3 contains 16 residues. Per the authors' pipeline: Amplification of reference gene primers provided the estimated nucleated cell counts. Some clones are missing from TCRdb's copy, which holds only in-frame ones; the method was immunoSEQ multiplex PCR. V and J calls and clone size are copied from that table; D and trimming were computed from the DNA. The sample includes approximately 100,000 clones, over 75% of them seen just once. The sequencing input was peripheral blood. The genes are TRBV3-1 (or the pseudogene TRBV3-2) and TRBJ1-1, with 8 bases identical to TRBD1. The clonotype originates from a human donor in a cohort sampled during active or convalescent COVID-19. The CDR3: CASSLTGGALNTEAFF. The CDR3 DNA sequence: TGTGCCAGCAGCCTAACAGGGGGGGCCCTGAACACTGAAGCTTTCTTT.